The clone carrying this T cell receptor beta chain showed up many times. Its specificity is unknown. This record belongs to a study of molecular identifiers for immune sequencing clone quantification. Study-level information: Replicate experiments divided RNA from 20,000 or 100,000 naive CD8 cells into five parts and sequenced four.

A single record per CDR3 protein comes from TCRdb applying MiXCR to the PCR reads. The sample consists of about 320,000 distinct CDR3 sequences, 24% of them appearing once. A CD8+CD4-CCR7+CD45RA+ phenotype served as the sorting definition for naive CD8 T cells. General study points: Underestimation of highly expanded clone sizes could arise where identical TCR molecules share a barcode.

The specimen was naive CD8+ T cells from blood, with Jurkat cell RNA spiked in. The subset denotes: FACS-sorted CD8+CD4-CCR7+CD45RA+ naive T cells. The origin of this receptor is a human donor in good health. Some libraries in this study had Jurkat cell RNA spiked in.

CDR3 DNA: TGTGCCAGCAGTGAGGCGGGTAATTTAAACTATGGCTACACCTTC. Translation gives CASSEAGNLNYGYTF. The rearrangement joins TRBV2 to TRBJ1-2; D not resolved. The germline V gene encodes CDR1 SNHLY and CDR2 FYNNEI. V shed 3 bases and J shed 2 bases, with 13 bases lying between them. The CDR3 totals 15 residues.